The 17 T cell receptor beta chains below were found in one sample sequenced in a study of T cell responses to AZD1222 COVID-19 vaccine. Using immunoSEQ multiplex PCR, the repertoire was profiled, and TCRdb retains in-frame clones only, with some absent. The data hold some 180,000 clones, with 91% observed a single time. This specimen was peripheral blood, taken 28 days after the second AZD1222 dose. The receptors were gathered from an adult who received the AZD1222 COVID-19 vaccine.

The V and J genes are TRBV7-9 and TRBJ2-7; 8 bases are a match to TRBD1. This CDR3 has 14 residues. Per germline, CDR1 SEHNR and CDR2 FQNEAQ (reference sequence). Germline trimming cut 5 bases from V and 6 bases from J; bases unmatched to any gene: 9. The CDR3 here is CASSLTGARGEQYF. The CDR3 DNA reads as TGTGCCAGCAGCCTGACAGGGGCGAGGGGCGAGCAGTACTTC.

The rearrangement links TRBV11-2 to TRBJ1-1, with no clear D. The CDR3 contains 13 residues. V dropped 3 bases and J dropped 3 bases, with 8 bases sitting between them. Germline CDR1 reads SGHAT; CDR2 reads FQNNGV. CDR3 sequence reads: CASSFLGYTEAFF. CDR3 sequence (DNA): TGTGCCAGCAGCTTCTTAGGGTACACTGAAGCTTTCTTT.

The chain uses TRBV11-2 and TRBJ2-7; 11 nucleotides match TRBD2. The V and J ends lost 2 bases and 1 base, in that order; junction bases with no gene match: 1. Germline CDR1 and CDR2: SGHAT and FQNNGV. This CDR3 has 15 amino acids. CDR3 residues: CASSLTSGRSYEQYF. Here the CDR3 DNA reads TGTGCCAGCAGCTTAACTAGCGGGAGATCCTACGAGCAGTACTTC.

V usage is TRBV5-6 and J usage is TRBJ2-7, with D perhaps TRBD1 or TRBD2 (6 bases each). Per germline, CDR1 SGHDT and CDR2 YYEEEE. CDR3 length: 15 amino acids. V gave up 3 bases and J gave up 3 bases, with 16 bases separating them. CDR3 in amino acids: CASSWHEGGRYEQYF. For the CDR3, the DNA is TGTGCCAGCAGCTGGCATGAGGGGGGCCGCTACGAGCAGTACTTC.

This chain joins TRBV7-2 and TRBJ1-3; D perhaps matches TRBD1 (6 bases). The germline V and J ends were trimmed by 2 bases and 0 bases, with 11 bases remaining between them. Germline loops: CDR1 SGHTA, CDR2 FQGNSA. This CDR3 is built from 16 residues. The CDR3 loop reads CASSLRGDGSGNTIYF. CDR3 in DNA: TGTGCCAGCAGCTTAAGGGGGGACGGCTCTGGAAACACCATATATTTT.

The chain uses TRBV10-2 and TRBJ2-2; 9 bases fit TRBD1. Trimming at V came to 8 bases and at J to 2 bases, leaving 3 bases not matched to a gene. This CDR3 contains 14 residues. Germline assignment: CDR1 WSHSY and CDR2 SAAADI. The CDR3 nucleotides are TGCGCCAGCCGACAGGGGGGAAACACCGGGGAGCTGTTTTTT. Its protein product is CASRQGGNTGELFF.

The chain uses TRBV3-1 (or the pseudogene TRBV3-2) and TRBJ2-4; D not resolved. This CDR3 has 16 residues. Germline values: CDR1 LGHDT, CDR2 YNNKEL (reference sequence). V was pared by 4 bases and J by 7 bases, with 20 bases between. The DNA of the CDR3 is TGTGCCAGCAGCCTACAAACCCGCGGACGGGTTAACATTCAGTACTTC. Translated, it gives CASSLQTRGRVNIQYF.

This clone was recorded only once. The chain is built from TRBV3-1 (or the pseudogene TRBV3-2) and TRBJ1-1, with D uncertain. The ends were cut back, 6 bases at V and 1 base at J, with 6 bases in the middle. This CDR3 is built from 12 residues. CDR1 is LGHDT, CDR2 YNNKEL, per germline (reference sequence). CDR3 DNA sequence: TGTGCCAGCAGTGAAGGGAACACTGAAGCTTTCTTT. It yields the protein CASSEGNTEAFF.

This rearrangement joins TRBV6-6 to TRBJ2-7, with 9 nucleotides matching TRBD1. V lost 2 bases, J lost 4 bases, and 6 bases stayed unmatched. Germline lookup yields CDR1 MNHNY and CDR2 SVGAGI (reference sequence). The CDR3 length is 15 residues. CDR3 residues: CASSYVGQGSYEQYF. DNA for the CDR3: TGTGCCAGCAGTTACGTGGGACAGGGATCATACGAGCAGTACTTC.

CDR3 DNA sequence: TGTGCTAGTGGTCCTAGCGGGGACAGGGAGAGCTGGTACGAGCAGTACTTC. Its translation is CASGPSGDRESWYEQYF. The chain uses TRBV12-5 and TRBJ2-7; TRBD1 or TRBD2 may be the D gene (9 bases each). Germline V gene data show CDR1 as LGHNT and CDR2 as FRNRAP. Trimming pared 5 bases from V and 4 bases from J, leaving 24 bases between. This CDR3 is built from 17 residues.

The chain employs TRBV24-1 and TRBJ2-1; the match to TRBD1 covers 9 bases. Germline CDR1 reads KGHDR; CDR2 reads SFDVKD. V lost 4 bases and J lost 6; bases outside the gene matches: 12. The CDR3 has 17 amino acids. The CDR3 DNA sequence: TGTGCCACCAGTGACCCCCAAACGGACAGGGGAGGCAATGAGCAGTTCTTC. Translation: CATSDPQTDRGGNEQFF.

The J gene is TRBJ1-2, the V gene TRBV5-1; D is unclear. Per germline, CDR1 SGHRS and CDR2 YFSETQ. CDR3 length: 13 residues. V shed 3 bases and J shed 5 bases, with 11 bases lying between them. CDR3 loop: CASSSGGPYGYTF. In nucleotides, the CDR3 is TGCGCCAGCAGCTCAGGCGGCCCGTATGGCTACACCTTC.

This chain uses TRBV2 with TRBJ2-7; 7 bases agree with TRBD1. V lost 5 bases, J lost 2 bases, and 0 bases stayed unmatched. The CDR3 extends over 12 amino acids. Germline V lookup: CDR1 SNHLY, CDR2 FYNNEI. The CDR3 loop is CASSRGPYEQYF. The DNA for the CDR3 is TGTGCCAGCAGTAGGGGGCCCTACGAGCAGTACTTC.

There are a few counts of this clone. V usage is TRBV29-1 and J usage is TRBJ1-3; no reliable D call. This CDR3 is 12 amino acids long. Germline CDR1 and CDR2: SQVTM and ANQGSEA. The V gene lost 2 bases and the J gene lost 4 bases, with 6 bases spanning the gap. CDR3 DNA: TGCAGCGTTGAATCAGGAGGAAACACCATATATTTT. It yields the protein CSVESGGNTIYF.

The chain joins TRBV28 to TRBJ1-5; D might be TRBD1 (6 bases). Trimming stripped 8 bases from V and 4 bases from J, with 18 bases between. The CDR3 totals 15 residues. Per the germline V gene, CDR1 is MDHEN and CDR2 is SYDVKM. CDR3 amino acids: CASSTFRGGNQPQHF. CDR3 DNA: TGTGCCAGCTCGACATTCAGAGGGGGAAATCAGCCCCAGCATTTT.

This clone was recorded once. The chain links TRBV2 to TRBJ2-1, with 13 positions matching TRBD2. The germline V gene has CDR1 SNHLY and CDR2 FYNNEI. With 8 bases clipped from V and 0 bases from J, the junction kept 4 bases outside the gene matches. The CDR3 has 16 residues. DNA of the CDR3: TGTGCCAGCGGGGGACTAGCGGGACACTCCTACAATGAGCAGTTCTTC. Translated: CASGGLAGHSYNEQFF. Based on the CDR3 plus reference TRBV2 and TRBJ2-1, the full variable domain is EPEVTQTPSHQVTQMGQEVILRCVPISNHLYFYWYRQILGQKVEFLVSFYNNEISEKSEIFDDQFSVERPDGSNFTLKIRSTKLEDSAMYFCASGGLAGHSYNEQFFGPGTRLTVL.

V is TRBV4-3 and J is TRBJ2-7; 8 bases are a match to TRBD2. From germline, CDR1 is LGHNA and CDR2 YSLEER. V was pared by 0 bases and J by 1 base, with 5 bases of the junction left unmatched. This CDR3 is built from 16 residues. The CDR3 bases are TGCGCCAGCAGCCAAGATCCGGGCGGGGGGTCCTACGAGCAGTACTTC. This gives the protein CASSQDPGGGSYEQYF.